This TCR beta chain was retrieved from a study of cytomegalovirus exposure and HLA in healthy donors. The PCR employed 60 Vbeta primers together with 13 Jbeta primers. Profiled with immunoSEQ multiplex PCR; TCRdb holds only in-frame clones, not every one. The sample shows 150,000 to 200,000 clones, about 75% of them seen only once. With V trimmed by 6 bases and J by 3 bases, 11 bases remained unmatched. This CDR3 spans 15 amino acids. The germline gives CDR1 SGHAT, CDR2 FQNNGV. Broader study findings: A later analysis associated around 17,000 TCR beta sequences with HLA alleles at a 0.05 false discovery rate. A later analysis revealed that TCR association rates differed between HLA loci, peaking at DRB1 and bottoming out at HLA-C. In a later analysis, CMV-associated beta chains were mostly HLA-associated, it appeared. Later work showed greater clonal expansion in HLA-associated TCR beta chains than in equally common others.

Worth noting for this clone: The antigen is unknown.

This clonotype was obtained from a man younger than 35 in good health and CMV-seropositive. The sample was PBMCs. The chain couples TRBV11-2 to TRBJ2-7; TRBD1 matches 7 bases. CDR3 DNA sequence: TGTGCCAGCAGGCAAGTAAGACAGGGATTCTACGAGCAGTACTTC. Translated, it gives CASRQVRQGFYEQYF.